The source of this T cell receptor beta chain is a study of OX40 agonist ivuxolimab in advanced cancers. Findings of the study overall: Partial responders at 0.1-3.0 mg/kg showed near-lowest clonal expansion.

Remarks on this clone: Its antigen remains unknown.

The repertoire was sequenced with immunoSEQ multiplex PCR; TCRdb's copy has only in-frame clones and lacks some. The table includes approximately 40,000 clones, 70% to 90% detected once. The receptor comes from an adult with an advanced solid tumor such as melanoma, head and neck, liver or kidney cancer. The input for sequencing was CD4+ or CD8+ T cells sorted from blood, taken in a trial of the OX40 agonist ivuxolimab.

The CDR3 nucleotides read TGTGCCAGCGCGTTGGGGGCTCCGAACACCGGGGAGCTGTTTTTT. Translating gives CASALGAPNTGELFF. V is TRBV28 and J is TRBJ2-2; D is perhaps TRBD1 (6 bases). CDR1 and CDR2 (germline): MDHEN, SYDVKM. The CDR3 sequence is 15 residues long. V lost 8 bases and J lost 0, with 13 bases in between.